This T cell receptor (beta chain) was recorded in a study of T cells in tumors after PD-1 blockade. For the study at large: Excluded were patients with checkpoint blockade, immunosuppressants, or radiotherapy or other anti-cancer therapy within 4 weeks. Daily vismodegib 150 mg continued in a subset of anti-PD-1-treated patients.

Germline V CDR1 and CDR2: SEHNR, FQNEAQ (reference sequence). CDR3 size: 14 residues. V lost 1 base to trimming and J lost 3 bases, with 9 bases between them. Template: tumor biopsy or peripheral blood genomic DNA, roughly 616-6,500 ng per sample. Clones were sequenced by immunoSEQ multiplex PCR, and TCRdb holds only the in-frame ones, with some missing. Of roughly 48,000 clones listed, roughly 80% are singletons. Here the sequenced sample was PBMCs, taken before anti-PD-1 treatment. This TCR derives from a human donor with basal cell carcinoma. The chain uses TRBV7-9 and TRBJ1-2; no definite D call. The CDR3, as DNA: TGTGCCAGCAGCTTAGTTTTTGCTCACTATGGCTACACCTTC. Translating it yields CASSLVFAHYGYTF.